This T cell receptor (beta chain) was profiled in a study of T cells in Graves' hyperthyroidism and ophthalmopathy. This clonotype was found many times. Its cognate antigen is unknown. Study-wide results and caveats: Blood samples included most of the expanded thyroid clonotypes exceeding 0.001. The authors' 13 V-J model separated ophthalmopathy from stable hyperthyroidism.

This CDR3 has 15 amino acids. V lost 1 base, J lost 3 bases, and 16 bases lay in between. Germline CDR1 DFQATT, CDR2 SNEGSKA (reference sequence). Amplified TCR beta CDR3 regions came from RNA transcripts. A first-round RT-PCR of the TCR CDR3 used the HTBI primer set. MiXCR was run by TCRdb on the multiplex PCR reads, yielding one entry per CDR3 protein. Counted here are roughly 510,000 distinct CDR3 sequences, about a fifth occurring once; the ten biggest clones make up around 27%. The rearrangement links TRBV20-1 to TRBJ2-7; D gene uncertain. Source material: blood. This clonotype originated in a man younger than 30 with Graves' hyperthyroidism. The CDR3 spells CSARGAGLILYEQYF. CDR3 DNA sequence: TGCAGTGCTAGAGGGGCAGGTCTTATCCTCTACGAGCAGTACTTC.